The 22 T cell receptor beta chains given below trace back to one sample, sequenced in a study of healthy donors' naive CD4 and CD8 T cells. A linear amplification protocol produced the TCR libraries from around 500 ng of total RNA. A single record per CDR3 protein comes from TCRdb applying MiXCR to the reads. Of 150,000 to 200,000 distinct CDR3 sequences listed, around 70% are singletons. Input material: naive CD4+ and CD8+ T cells sorted from blood, pooled from several donors. The receptors were sampled from a pool of human donors in good health; the sample pools cells from several healthy donors.

The chain couples TRBV27 to TRBJ2-7, with a tentative D call TRBD1 (5 bases). CDR1 and CDR2 from the germline V gene are MNHEY and SMNVEV (reference sequence). The V and J ends lost 5 bases and 2 bases respectively, with 13 bases between them. The CDR3 consists of 14 residues. CDR3 in amino acids: CASSMGRATYEQYF. CDR3 DNA: TGTGCCAGCAGTATGGGCAGGGCCACCTACGAGCAGTACTTC.

V is TRBV19 and J is TRBJ1-2, with D maybe TRBD1 (6 bases). The CDR3 runs 13 residues. From germline, CDR1 is LNHDA and CDR2 SQIVND (reference sequence). Deletions cut 10 bases from V and 6 bases from J, with 18 bases between. The CDR3 DNA is TGTGCCACCGAAGGGGGTTTTAGGGATGGCTACACCTTC. Its translation: CATEGGFRDGYTF. The full variable domain, with the rest looked up from reference TRBV19 and TRBJ1-2, is DGGITQSPKYLFRKEGQNVTLSCEQNLNHDAMYWYRQDPGQGLRLIYYSQIVNDFQKGDIAEGYSVSREKKESFPLTVTSAQKNPTAFYLCATEGGFRDGYTFGSGTRLTVV.

This clonotype appeared a few times. V usage is TRBV19 and J usage is TRBJ2-1; no definite D call. V lost 1 base, J lost 3 bases, and 10 bases lay in between. CDR1 LNHDA and CDR2 SQIVND come from the germline V gene (reference sequence). CDR3 length equals 15 residues. Here the CDR3 DNA reads TGTGCCAGTAGTATAGGAATAGGGAACTACAATGAGCAGTTCTTC. Translated: CASSIGIGNYNEQFF.

There are a few counts of this clonotype. V and J are TRBV6-5 and TRBJ2-7; weak D call: TRBD1 (6 bases). CDR1 MNHEY and CDR2 SVGAGI come from the germline V gene. V lost 8 bases and J lost 3, with 23 bases in between. CDR3 length: 16 amino acids. DNA of the CDR3: TGTGCCAGCCGACGAGGACCTTTGACAGGACACTACGAGCAGTACTTC. This gives the protein CASRRGPLTGHYEQYF.

The rearrangement uses TRBV29-1 and TRBJ2-1; 9 bases agree with TRBD1. Germline V lookup: CDR1 SQVTM, CDR2 ANQGSEA. This CDR3 has 13 amino acids. V dropped 7 bases and J dropped 6; count of bases not matched to a gene: 7. The CDR3 nucleotides read TGCAGCGCCAGGGACAGGGATGGCAATGAGCAGTTCTTC. It codes for CSARDRDGNEQFF.

The J gene is TRBJ1-2, the V gene TRBV18; 7 positions match TRBD1. Germline loops: CDR1 KGHSH, CDR2 LQKENI. With V trimmed by 4 bases and J by 7 bases, 21 bases remained unmatched. The CDR3 contains 18 residues. The CDR3 nucleotides are TGTGCCAGCTCACATCGCGATGTCCGGACAGGAGGGAATTTTGGCTACACCTTC. Protein product: CASSHRDVRTGGNFGYTF. Variable domain in full (rest from reference TRBV18 and TRBJ1-2): NAGVMQNPRHLVRRRGQEARLRCSPMKGHSHVYWYRQLPEEGLKFMVYLQKENIIDESGMPKERFSAEFPKEGPSILRIQQVVRGDSAAYFCASSHRDVRTGGNFGYTFGSGTRLTVV.

This clonotype was picked up one time. The chain joins TRBV5-4 to TRBJ2-2, with 9 bases aligning to TRBD2. With V trimmed by 4 bases and J by 3 bases, 19 bases remained unmatched. Germline CDR1 is SGHNT and CDR2 is YYREEE (reference sequence). This CDR3 region has 20 residues. Written as DNA, the CDR3 is TGTGCCAGCAGCGCCTCTTTAGGAAGCGGGAGGCCCCGGGACACCGGGGAGCTGTTTTTT. Translating it yields CASSASLGSGRPRDTGELFF.

The count of this clonotype is one. The chain has TRBV6-5 and TRBJ1-2; D call uncertain. The CDR3 totals 14 residues. Trimming took off 6 bases at V and 2 bases at J, with 13 bases between the two ends. Germline V gene data show CDR1 as MNHEY and CDR2 as SVGAGI. CDR3 sequence (DNA): TGTGCCAGCAGCGCCCTACGACAAAACTATGGCTACACCTTC. Translating gives CASSALRQNYGYTF.

The rearrangement links TRBV5-4 to TRBJ2-7, with TRBD2 matching 11 bases. The CDR3 spans 14 residues. Germline lookup yields CDR1 SGHNT and CDR2 YYREEE (reference sequence). V lost 4 bases to trimming and J lost 5 bases; unmatched junction nucleotides: 5. CDR3 loop: CASSRGLAVDEQYF. The DNA for the CDR3 is TGTGCCAGCAGCCGGGGACTAGCGGTCGACGAGCAGTACTTC.

V and J are TRBV30 and TRBJ2-5; D gene ambiguous. The CDR3 consists of 12 residues. The ends were cut back, 0 bases at V and 6 bases at J, with 8 bases in the middle. The germline V gene encodes CDR1 GTSNPN and CDR2 SVGIG (reference sequence). The CDR3 loop reads CAWSVQIKTQYF. DNA of the CDR3: TGTGCCTGGAGTGTACAGATCAAGACCCAGTACTTC.

The genes are TRBV27 and TRBJ1-3; D is possibly TRBD1 (5 bases). The CDR3 runs to 16 residues. The V end was cut by 5 bases, the J end by 0 bases, with 14 bases between. Germline CDR1 is MNHEY and CDR2 is SMNVEV (reference sequence). The DNA for the CDR3 is TGTGCCAGCAGTGCAAGACCAGGGAACTCTGGAAACACCATATATTTT. This codes for CASSARPGNSGNTIYF.

A single count supports this clonotype. CDR3 in amino acids: CSVRRREPQETQYF. CDR3 DNA sequence: TGCAGCGTCCGGAGGCGGGAGCCCCAAGAGACCCAGTACTTC. This chain joins TRBV29-1 and TRBJ2-5; 7 bases agree with TRBD2. Trimming removed 6 bases from V and 1 base from J; junction bases left unmatched: 8. The germline V gene has CDR1 SQVTM and CDR2 ANQGSEA. The length of the CDR3 is 14 residues.

This clonotype was counted only a few times. This chain joins TRBV19 and TRBJ2-7; TRBD2 matches 11 bases. V was pared by 5 bases and J by 0 bases, with 3 bases of the junction left unmatched. CDR1 is LNHDA and CDR2 is SQIVND in the germline V gene (reference sequence). CDR3 length: 15 residues. The CDR3 coding sequence is TGTGCCAGTAGTCGACTAGCGGGAATCTCCTACGAGCAGTACTTC. Translation gives CASSRLAGISYEQYF.

The chain recombines TRBV19 with TRBJ1-1; D is perhaps TRBD1 (5 bases). Germline CDR1 LNHDA, CDR2 SQIVND (reference sequence). The CDR3 covers 15 residues. V lost 1 base to trimming and J lost 7 bases, with 16 bases between them. In DNA form, the CDR3 reads TGTGCCAGTAGTATAGGCGTGGCAGGGATGATTGAAGCTTTCTTT. Amino acid sequence: CASSIGVAGMIEAFF.

The rearrangement uses TRBV18 and TRBJ2-3; D is ambiguous. Trimming stripped 2 bases from V and 4 bases from J, with 7 bases between. Germline lookup yields CDR1 KGHSH and CDR2 LQKENI. This CDR3 spans 13 amino acids. This CDR3 reads CASSPSIADTQYF. The DNA for the CDR3 is TGTGCCAGCTCACCATCGATTGCAGATACGCAGTATTTT. The whole variable domain, remainder taken from reference TRBV18 and TRBJ2-3, is NAGVMQNPRHLVRRRGQEARLRCSPMKGHSHVYWYRQLPEEGLKFMVYLQKENIIDESGMPKERFSAEFPKEGPSILRIQQVVRGDSAAYFCASSPSIADTQYFGPGTRLTVL.

The genes are TRBV4-1 and TRBJ2-7; possible D gene TRBD1, 6 bases. Germline V gene sequence: CDR1 MGHRA, CDR2 YSYEKL. V lost 6 bases and J 3 bases, leaving 24 bases between the germline ends. There are 17 residues in the CDR3. As DNA, the CDR3 is TGCGCCAGCAGTCTAGGTCGGCCAACAGGGCATCACTACGAGCAGTACTTC. Encoded protein: CASSLGRPTGHHYEQYF.

The CDR3 sequence: CASISWTSGRNEQFF. DNA of the CDR3: TGTGCCAGCATCTCTTGGACTAGCGGGAGGAATGAGCAGTTCTTC. The gene calls are TRBV11-2 and TRBJ2-1; 14 bases match TRBD2. The junction had 6 bases not matched to a gene; V was cut back by 7 bases and J by 7 bases. The CDR3 covers 15 residues. Germline V lookup: CDR1 SGHAT, CDR2 FQNNGV. The whole variable domain, remainder taken from reference TRBV11-2 and TRBJ2-1, is EAGVAQSPRYKIIEKRQSVAFWCNPISGHATLYWYQQILGQGPKLLIQFQNNGVVDDSQLPKDRFSAERLKGVDSTLKIQPAKLEDSAVYLCASISWTSGRNEQFFGPGTRLTVL.

The CDR3 protein is CSTQAGTGSYEQYF. In DNA form, the CDR3 reads TGCAGCACTCAAGCCGGGACTGGATCCTACGAGCAGTACTTC. V usage is TRBV20-1 and J usage is TRBJ2-7, with a possible D match to TRBD2 (6 bases). CDR3 size: 14 residues. Germline CDR1 is DFQATT and CDR2 is SNEGSKA (reference sequence).

This clonotype was observed a few times. The V and J genes are TRBV29-1 and TRBJ2-5, with D perhaps matching TRBD2 (5 bases). Germline V gene sequence: CDR1 SQVTM, CDR2 ANQGSEA. Trimming removed 7 bases from V and 5 bases from J, with 17 bases in between. This CDR3 contains 13 residues. The CDR3 loop reads CSGVRAPGETQYF. The CDR3 coding sequence is TGCAGCGGGGTCCGGGCCCCGGGGGAGACCCAGTACTTC. Looking up the rest from reference TRBV29-1 and TRBJ2-5 gives the full variable domain: SAVISQKPSRDICQRGTSLTIQCQVDSQVTMMFWYRQQPGQSLTLIATANQGSEATYESGFVIDKFPISRPNLTFSTLTVSNMSPEDSSIYLCSGVRAPGETQYFGPGTRLLVL.

This clonotype has a handful of counts. The V gene is TRBV30, the J gene TRBJ2-7; D tentatively reads TRBD1 or TRBD2 (5 bases each). Germline V CDR1 and CDR2: GTSNPN, SVGIG (reference sequence). The CDR3 extends over 17 amino acids. V lost 5 bases and J lost 1, with 24 bases in between. The CDR3 coding sequence is TGTGCCTGGGGAAGAGGGGCGAAAATCAGTCGGTCCTACGAGCAGTACTTC. Protein product: CAWGRGAKISRSYEQYF.

The genes are TRBV18 and TRBJ2-7; 14 bases are shared with TRBD2. The CDR3 extends over 16 amino acids. V was clipped by 4 bases and J by 3 bases; unmatched bases: 5. The germline CDR1 and CDR2 sequences are KGHSH and LQKENI. CDR3: CASSLLGLAGVYEQYF. In DNA form, the CDR3 reads TGTGCCAGCTCACTCCTGGGACTAGCGGGAGTCTACGAGCAGTACTTC.

The chain recombines TRBV20-1 with TRBJ2-1; TRBD1 aligns across 9 bases. With V trimmed by 5 bases and J by 4 bases, 9 bases remained unmatched. The CDR3 has 15 amino acids. In germline, CDR1 is DFQATT, CDR2 SNEGSKA (reference sequence). CDR3 DNA sequence: TGCAGTGCTTCATCCCGGGACAGGGATTACAATGAGCAGTTCTTC. As protein: CSASSRDRDYNEQFF.